What follows are 20 T cell receptor beta chains derived from one specimen sequenced in a study of molecular identifiers for immune sequencing clone quantification. TCRdb fed the PCR reads into MiXCR, producing one record per CDR3 protein. The repertoire consists of about 510,000 distinct CDR3 sequences, with less than 30% occurring once and the leading ten covering roughly 0.79%. The sample comprised naive CD8+ T cells from blood, with Jurkat cell RNA spiked in. The subset here: FACS-sorted CD8+CD4-CCR7+CD45RA+ naive T cells. Source of these receptors: a human donor in good health. Some libraries in this study had Jurkat cell RNA spiked in.

This clonotype showed up many times. The CDR3 loop is CASSLDRVDGANVLTF. The CDR3 region has the DNA TGTGCCAGCAGCTTGGATCGAGTGGACGGGGCCAACGTCCTGACTTTC. The chain employs TRBV5-4 and TRBJ2-6; no reliable D call. Germline values: CDR1 SGHNT, CDR2 YYREEE (reference sequence). V was shortened by 0 bases and J by 4 bases, with 11 bases between the two germline ends. This CDR3 region has 16 residues.

The rearrangement links TRBV11-2 to TRBJ2-2, with 13 positions matching TRBD2. The germline V gene encodes CDR1 SGHAT and CDR2 FQNNGV. J lost 4 bases, V lost 5 bases, and 4 bases had no gene match. The CDR3 is 16 amino acids. Here the CDR3 reads CASSATSGRATGELFF. Written as DNA, the CDR3 is TGTGCCAGCAGCGCCACTAGCGGGAGGGCCACCGGGGAGCTGTTTTTT.

This clonotype was observed a handful of times. This rearrangement joins TRBV27 to TRBJ1-2, with D possibly matching TRBD1 (5 bases). In germline, CDR1 is MNHEY, CDR2 SMNVEV (reference sequence). The V gene lost 7 bases and the J gene lost 3 bases, with 12 bases spanning the gap. The CDR3 runs to 13 residues. The CDR3 nucleotides read TGTGCCAGCATGGGGGAGACAGACTATGGCTACACCTTC. Translated, it gives CASMGETDYGYTF.

The genes are TRBV6-6 and TRBJ1-5; 8 positions match TRBD1. Germline assignment: CDR1 MNHNY and CDR2 SVGAGI (reference sequence). The CDR3 spans 15 residues. Trimming cost V 5 bases and J 9 bases; bases outside gene matches: 12. Written as DNA, the CDR3 is TGTGCCAGCAGTCGAGACAGGGGTAAGGATCGGCCCCAGCATTTT. Its protein is CASSRDRGKDRPQHF.

Ten or more counts support this clonotype. The V and J genes are TRBV10-3 and TRBJ1-1; no definite D call. Looked up from germline, CDR1 is ENHRY and CDR2 is SYGVKD. This CDR3 contains 14 residues. Trimming pared 0 bases from V and 7 bases from J, leaving 12 bases between. The CDR3 protein is CAISESGPLGEAFF. In DNA, the CDR3 is TGTGCCATCAGTGAGTCGGGCCCCCTGGGTGAAGCTTTCTTT.

This clonotype was observed a handful of times. CDR3 region: CASSQDAGGFYEQYF. In nucleotides, the CDR3 is TGCGCCAGCAGCCAAGATGCAGGGGGCTTCTACGAGCAGTACTTC. The chain couples TRBV4-3 to TRBJ2-7, with 8 bases identical to TRBD1. The CDR3 is 15 residues long. Trimming cost V 0 bases and J 3 bases; bases outside gene matches: 4. The germline gives CDR1 LGHNA, CDR2 YSLEER.

This clonotype was seen a few times. The rearrangement uses TRBV4-1 and TRBJ2-7; D gene unclear. Trimming shortened V by 4 bases and J by 0 bases, and 19 bases separated the two germline ends. The CDR3 is 17 amino acids. Per germline, CDR1 MGHRA and CDR2 YSYEKL. The CDR3 loop is CASSLHHRVVDSYEQYF. The CDR3, as DNA: TGCGCCAGCAGCCTCCACCATAGGGTAGTTGACTCCTACGAGCAGTACTTC.

There are many counts of this clonotype. The gene calls are TRBV30 and TRBJ1-1; D remains ambiguous. Germline lookup yields CDR1 GTSNPN and CDR2 SVGIG (reference sequence). Trimming left V 7 bases short and J 7 bases short, with 13 bases between. The CDR3 covers 11 residues. The CDR3 sequence: CASNTGSEAFF. Here the CDR3 DNA reads TGTGCCTCCAACACGGGCAGTGAAGCTTTCTTT. Filled out from reference TRBV30 and TRBJ1-1, the complete variable domain reads SQTIHQWPATLVQPVGSPLSLECTVEGTSNPNLYWYRQAAGRGLQLLFYSVGIGQISSEVPQNLSASRPQDRQFILSSKKLLLSDSGFYLCASNTGSEAFFGQGTRLTVV.

V usage is TRBV7-6 and J usage is TRBJ2-7; no firm D call. In germline, CDR1 is SGHVS, CDR2 FNYEAQ. The length of the CDR3 is 13 residues. Trimming removed 5 bases from V and 2 bases from J, with 10 bases in between. CDR3 protein: CASSAATTYEQYF. The CDR3 DNA reads TGTGCCAGCAGCGCCGCGACCACCTACGAGCAGTACTTC.

The sample holds many counts of this clonotype. The chain links TRBV12-3 or TRBV12-4 to TRBJ2-3, with D perhaps TRBD1 (6 bases). The CDR3 length is 15 residues. V lost 6 bases and J 1 base, leaving 14 bases between the germline ends. The CDR3 region has the DNA TGTGCCAGCAGCCACAGGGTTGTAGGCACAGATACGCAGTATTTT. Translated: CASSHRVVGTDTQYF.

The chain is built from TRBV6-2 or TRBV6-3 and TRBJ1-5; no clear D. Germline V CDR1 and CDR2: MNHEY, SVGEGT. The CDR3 covers 16 residues. Trimming took off 4 bases at V and 0 bases at J, with 13 bases between the two ends. In DNA form, the CDR3 reads TGTGCCAGCAGTTGGGAGGGCCCGTATAGCAATCAGCCCCAGCATTTT. This sequence encodes CASSWEGPYSNQPQHF.

This clonotype was observed at least ten times. This chain connects TRBV29-1 to TRBJ2-3, with D maybe TRBD1 (5 bases). Germline V gene lookup returns CDR1 SQVTM and CDR2 ANQGSEA. The CDR3 consists of 13 residues. Trimming removed 5 bases at V and 1 base at J, with 10 bases between. DNA of the CDR3: TGCAGCGTTCCAGGGATCGGCACAGATACGCAGTATTTT. Its translation: CSVPGIGTDTQYF.

Points on this clonotype: At one of its ends the junction is not consistent with the germline gene, which may arise from a read error. CDR3 region: CASSLGGGLGQPQQF. The CDR3 nucleotides read TGTGCGAGCAGCCTAGGAGGGGGCTTGGGTCAGCCCCAGCAGTTT. The rearrangement uses TRBV7-9 and TRBJ1-5; 7 nucleotides match TRBD1. Germline assignment: CDR1 SEHNR and CDR2 FQNEAQ (reference sequence). This CDR3 has 15 amino acids. The full variable domain, in which reference TRBV7-9 and TRBJ1-5 provide the parts outside the CDR3, is DTGVSQNPRHKITKRGQNVTFRCDPISEHNRLYWYRQTLGQGPEFLTYFQNEAQLEKSRLLSDRFSAERPKGSFSTLEIQRTEQGDSAMYLCASSLGGGLGQPQQFGDGTRLSIL.

The gene calls are TRBV20-1 and TRBJ2-7, with TRBD2 matching over 11 bases. Trimming removed 0 bases from V and 3 bases from J; junction bases left unmatched: 4. The CDR3 runs 15 residues. Germline CDR1 reads DFQATT; CDR2 reads SNEGSKA (reference sequence). The CDR3 DNA reads as TGCAGTGCTAGAGATGGCCTAGCGGGAGGCTACGAGCAGTACTTC. This sequence encodes CSARDGLAGGYEQYF.

This clonotype was counted between two and nine times. The V gene is TRBV2, the J gene TRBJ2-2; D gene uncertain. CDR1 is SNHLY and CDR2 is FYNNEI in the germline V gene. V lost 8 bases and J lost 1, with 8 bases in between. The CDR3 totals 13 residues. The CDR3 spells CASVRENTGELFF. The CDR3 DNA sequence: TGTGCCAGCGTAAGGGAGAACACCGGGGAGCTGTTTTTT.

The rearrangement uses TRBV2 and TRBJ2-6; D is unclear. This CDR3 has 15 residues. Germline CDR1 is SNHLY and CDR2 is FYNNEI. V shed 4 bases and J shed 2 bases, with 9 bases lying between them. The CDR3 is CASSGGPPGANVLTF. CDR3 DNA sequence: TGTGCCAGCAGTGGGGGTCCCCCTGGGGCCAACGTCCTGACTTTC.

Ten or more counts support this clonotype. The chain combines TRBV7-9 with TRBJ2-7; the D gene is possibly TRBD2 (5 bases). CDR1 is SEHNR and CDR2 is FQNEAQ in the germline V gene (reference sequence). Trimming shortened V by 5 bases and J by 3 bases, and 8 bases separated the two germline ends. The CDR3 runs to 12 residues. CDR3 protein: CASSHGDYEQYF. The CDR3 nucleotides are TGTGCCAGCAGCCACGGGGACTACGAGCAGTACTTC. The full variable domain, with the rest looked up from reference TRBV7-9 and TRBJ2-7, is DTGVSQNPRHKITKRGQNVTFRCDPISEHNRLYWYRQTLGQGPEFLTYFQNEAQLEKSRLLSDRFSAERPKGSFSTLEIQRTEQGDSAMYLCASSHGDYEQYFGPGTRLTVT.

This chain connects TRBV11-2 to TRBJ2-7, with D possibly TRBD1 on 7 matching bases. V was trimmed by 4 bases and J by 7 bases, leaving 14 bases between them. This CDR3 has 13 residues. CDR1 and CDR2 (germline): SGHAT, FQNNGV. This CDR3 reads CASSSHQGGEQYF. CDR3 nucleotide sequence: TGTGCCAGCAGCTCCCACCAGGGGGGAGAGCAGTACTTC.

The V and J genes are TRBV7-9 and TRBJ1-5; D is perhaps TRBD1 (5 bases). CDR3 size: 12 residues. Germline CDR1 SEHNR, CDR2 FQNEAQ (reference sequence). V gave up 4 bases and J gave up 8 bases, with 9 bases separating them. The CDR3 protein is CASSSRGKPQHF. The CDR3 DNA follows: TGTGCCAGCAGCTCGAGGGGTAAGCCCCAGCATTTT.

J is TRBJ2-5 and V is TRBV20-1, with 11 bases aligning to TRBD2. The germline V gene encodes CDR1 DFQATT and CDR2 SNEGSKA (reference sequence). Unmatched junction bases numbered 0, after V lost 0 bases and J lost 0 bases. The CDR3 runs to 15 residues. CDR3 amino acids: CSARELAGDQETQYF. Here the CDR3 DNA reads TGCAGTGCTAGAGAACTAGCGGGAGACCAAGAGACCCAGTACTTC.